This T cell receptor (beta chain) was found in a study of blood T cell repertoires in COVID-19. Profiling relied on immunoSEQ multiplex PCR, and the TCRdb table lists in-frame clones only, not all of them. The table lists 45,000 to 60,000 clones, approximately 88% of them singletons. This CDR3 comprises 15 residues. Germline V gene data show CDR1 as SEHNR and CDR2 as FQNEAQ (reference sequence). The trim removed 5 bases at V and 5 bases at J, leaving 10 bases unmatched. The chain has TRBV7-9 and TRBJ2-3, with TRBD2 matching 7 bases. The TCR sequence derives from a human donor in a cohort sampled during active COVID-19. The sample was peripheral blood. The CDR3 coding sequence is TGTGCCAGCAGCCCATTGGGAGGGCTAGGAGATACGCAGTATTTT. It encodes CASSPLGGLGDTQYF. Drawing the rest from reference TRBV7-9 and TRBJ2-3, the complete variable domain is DTGVSQNPRHKITKRGQNVTFRCDPISEHNRLYWYRQTLGQGPEFLTYFQNEAQLEKSRLLSDRFSAERPKGSFSTLEIQRTEQGDSAMYLCASSPLGGLGDTQYFGPGTRLTVL.